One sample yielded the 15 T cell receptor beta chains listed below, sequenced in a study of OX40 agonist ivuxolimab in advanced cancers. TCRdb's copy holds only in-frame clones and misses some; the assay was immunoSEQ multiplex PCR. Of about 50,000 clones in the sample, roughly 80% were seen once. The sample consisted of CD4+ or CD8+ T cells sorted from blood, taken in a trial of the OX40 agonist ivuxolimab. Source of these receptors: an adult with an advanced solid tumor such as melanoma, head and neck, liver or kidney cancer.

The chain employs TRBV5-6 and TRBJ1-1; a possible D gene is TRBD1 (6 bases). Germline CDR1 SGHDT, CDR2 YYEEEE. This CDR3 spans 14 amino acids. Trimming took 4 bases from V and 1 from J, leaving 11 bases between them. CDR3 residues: CASSLGQSNTEAFF. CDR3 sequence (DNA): TGTGCCAGCAGCCTAGGACAGTCGAACACTGAAGCTTTCTTT.

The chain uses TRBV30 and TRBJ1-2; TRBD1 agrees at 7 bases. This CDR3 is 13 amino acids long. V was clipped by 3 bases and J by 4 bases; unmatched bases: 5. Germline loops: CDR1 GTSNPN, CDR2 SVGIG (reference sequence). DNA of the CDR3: TGTGCCTGGAGCCCGGACAGGAGCTATGGCTACACCTTC. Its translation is CAWSPDRSYGYTF. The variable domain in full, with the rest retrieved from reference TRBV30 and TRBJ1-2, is SQTIHQWPATLVQPVGSPLSLECTVEGTSNPNLYWYRQAAGRGLQLLFYSVGIGQISSEVPQNLSASRPQDRQFILSSKKLLLSDSGFYLCAWSPDRSYGYTFGSGTRLTVV.

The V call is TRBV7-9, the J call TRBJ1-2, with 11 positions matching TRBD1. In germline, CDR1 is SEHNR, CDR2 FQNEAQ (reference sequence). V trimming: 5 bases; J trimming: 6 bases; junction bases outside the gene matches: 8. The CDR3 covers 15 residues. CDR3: CASSPRDRGINGYTF. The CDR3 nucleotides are TGTGCCAGCAGCCCTAGGGACAGGGGGATAAATGGCTACACCTTC.

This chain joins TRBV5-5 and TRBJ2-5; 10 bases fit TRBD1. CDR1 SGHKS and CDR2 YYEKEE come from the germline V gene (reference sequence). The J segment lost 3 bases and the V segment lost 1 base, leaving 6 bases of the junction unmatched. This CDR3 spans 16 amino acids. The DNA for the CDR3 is TGTGCCAGCAGCTTGCGCCGGACAGGGGGTGAAGAGACCCAGTACTTC. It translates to CASSLRRTGGEETQYF. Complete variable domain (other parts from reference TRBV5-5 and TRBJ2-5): DAGVTQSPTHLIKTRGQQVTLRCSPISGHKSVSWYQQVLGQGPQFIFQYYEKEERGRGNFPDRFSARQFPNYSSELNVNALLLGDSALYLCASSLRRTGGEETQYFGPGTRLLVL.

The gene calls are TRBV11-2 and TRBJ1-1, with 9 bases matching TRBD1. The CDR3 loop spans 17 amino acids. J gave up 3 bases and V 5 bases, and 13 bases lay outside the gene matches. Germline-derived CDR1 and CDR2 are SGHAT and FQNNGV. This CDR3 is CASSPGTGSPGDTEAFF. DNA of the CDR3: TGTGCCAGCAGCCCCGGGACAGGGAGCCCCGGCGACACTGAAGCTTTCTTT.

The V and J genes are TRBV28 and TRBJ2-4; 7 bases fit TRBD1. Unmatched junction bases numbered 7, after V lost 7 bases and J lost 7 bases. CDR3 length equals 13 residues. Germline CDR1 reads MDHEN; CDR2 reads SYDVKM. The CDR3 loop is CASIDRERNIQYF. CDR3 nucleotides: TGTGCCAGCATTGACAGGGAACGGAACATTCAGTACTTC. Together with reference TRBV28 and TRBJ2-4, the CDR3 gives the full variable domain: DVKVTQSSRYLVKRTGEKVFLECVQDMDHENMFWYRQDPGLGLRLIYFSYDVKMKEKGDIPEGYSVSREKKERFSLILESASTNQTSMYLCASIDRERNIQYFGAGTRLSVL.

The CDR3, as DNA: TGTGCCAGCAGTAGGACCGGGACAGGGGTATACGAGCAGTACTTC. It specifies CASSRTGTGVYEQYF. The genes are TRBV6-5 and TRBJ2-7; 10 positions match TRBD1. The CDR3 runs 15 residues. The J segment lost 4 bases and the V segment lost 5 bases, leaving 8 bases of the junction unmatched. Germline CDR1 and CDR2: MNHEY and SVGAGI.

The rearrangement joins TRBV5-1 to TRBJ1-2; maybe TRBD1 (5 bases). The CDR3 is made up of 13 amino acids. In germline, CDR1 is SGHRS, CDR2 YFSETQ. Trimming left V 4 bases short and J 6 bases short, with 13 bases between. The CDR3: CASSLFGTDGYTF. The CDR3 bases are TGCGCCAGCAGCCTATTCGGGACGGATGGCTACACCTTC.

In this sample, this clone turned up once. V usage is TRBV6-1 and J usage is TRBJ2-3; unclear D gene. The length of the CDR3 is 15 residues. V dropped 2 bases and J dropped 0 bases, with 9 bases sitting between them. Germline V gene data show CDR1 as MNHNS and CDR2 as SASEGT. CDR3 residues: CASSENPFSTDTQYF. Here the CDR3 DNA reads TGTGCCAGCAGTGAAAATCCTTTTAGCACAGATACGCAGTATTTT.

This CDR3 is CASSPRGREETQYF. The CDR3 coding sequence is TGTGCCAGCAGCCCCAGGGGGCGCGAAGAGACCCAGTACTTC. J is TRBJ2-5 and V is TRBV7-2; 8 nucleotides align to TRBD1. The ends lost 5 bases at V and 3 bases at J; junction bases unmatched: 5. The V gene's germline CDR1 is SGHTA and CDR2 FQGNSA. This CDR3 contains 14 residues.

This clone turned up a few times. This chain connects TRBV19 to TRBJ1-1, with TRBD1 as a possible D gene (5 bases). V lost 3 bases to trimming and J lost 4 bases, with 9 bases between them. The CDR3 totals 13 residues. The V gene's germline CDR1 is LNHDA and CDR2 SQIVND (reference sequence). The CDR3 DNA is TGTGCCAGTAGTATGTGGGGGGGCACTGAAGCTTTCTTT. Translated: CASSMWGGTEAFF.

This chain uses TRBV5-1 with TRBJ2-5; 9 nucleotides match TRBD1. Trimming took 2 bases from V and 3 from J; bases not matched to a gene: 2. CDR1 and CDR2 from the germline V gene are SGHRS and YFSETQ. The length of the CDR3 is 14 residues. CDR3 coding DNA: TGCGCCAGCAGCTTACAGGGGGCTGAAGAGACCCAGTACTTC. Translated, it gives CASSLQGAEETQYF.

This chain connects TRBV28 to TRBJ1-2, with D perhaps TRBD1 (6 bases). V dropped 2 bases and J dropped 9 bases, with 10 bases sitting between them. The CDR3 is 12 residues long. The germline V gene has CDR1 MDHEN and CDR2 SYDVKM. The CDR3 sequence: CASSLGTISYTF. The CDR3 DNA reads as TGTGCCAGCAGTTTAGGGACAATAAGCTACACCTTC.

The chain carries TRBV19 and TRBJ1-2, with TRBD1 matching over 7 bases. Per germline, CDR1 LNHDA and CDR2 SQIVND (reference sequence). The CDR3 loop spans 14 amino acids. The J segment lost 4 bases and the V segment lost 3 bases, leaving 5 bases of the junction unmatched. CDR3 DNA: TGTGCCAGTAGTATTCCGGGACAGAGCTATGGCTACACCTTC. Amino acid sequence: CASSIPGQSYGYTF.

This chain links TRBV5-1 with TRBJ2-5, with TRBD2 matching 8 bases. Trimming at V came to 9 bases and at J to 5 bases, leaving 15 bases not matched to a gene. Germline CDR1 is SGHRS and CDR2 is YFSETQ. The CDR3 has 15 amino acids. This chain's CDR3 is CATRPLGRAVETQYF. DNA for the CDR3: TGCGCCACCAGACCTCTCGGGAGGGCCGTGGAGACCCAGTACTTC.